Here is one T cell receptor beta chain with its context. This clonotype has just a few counts. Its antigen has not been determined. Per-base quality was not reported, and no clone a single base away is much larger than it. The data derive from a study of molecular identifiers for immune sequencing clone quantification (dated by TCRdb to 2017 to 2018). Study-level background: For a replicate experiment, the RNA from either 20,000 or 100,000 naive CD8 T cells was divided into five aliquots, and four of those aliquots went on to sequencing. This methods study used CD8 T cells to benchmark TCR RNA copy counting and molecular-identifier clustering-based TCR repertoire sequencing (MIDCIRS). What the study reported, not specific to this receptor: Even against a background of 800,000 to 1,000,000 naive CD8 T cells, spiked-in Jurkat TCR RNA amounting to a single cell's worth was reported to be detectable. Modeling indicated about 3 TCR RNA copies recovered per cell, compared with approximately 10 by digital PCR, which implies a capture efficiency of approximately 30%. Identical TCR molecules sharing a barcode could cause highly expanded clone sizes to be underestimated. When barcode sub-clustering was left out, chimeric consensus sequences inflated TCR diversity, with chimeras reaching as high as 47%. In CMV-specific effector cells, clones with more than 20 RNA copies accounted for over 97% of molecules, whereas in naive cells such clones accounted for under 1%. The naive libraries included spiked-in Jurkat TCR RNA (roughly ten copies' worth), and this Jurkat TCR RNA is not part of the donor repertoire.

Libraries were constructed by PCR. TCRdb records Illumina HiSeq 4000 as the sequencer. Preparation of bulk TCR libraries followed a previously described approach, with the TCR primers listed in Table S5. The Qiagen AllPrep DNA/RNA kit was used to purify total RNA. Before any analysis, reads coming from multiple sequencing runs of the same library were combined into one pool. In the authors' own workflow: Reads were retained only if the reads had an exact TCR constant sequence, and the retained reads were trimmed to 150 nt and grouped according to their 12-nt molecular barcodes. Reads within each barcode group were sub-clustered using a 15% Levenshtein threshold, and quality-weighted consensus sequences were constructed for each RNA molecule. Non-functional sequences were discarded, and so were lower-count sequences lying one edit away from another sequence. On the basis of fitting two negative binomial distributions, barcode sub-clusters with fewer than 20% of the maximum read count were discarded. The public reads were reprocessed in TCRdb via fastp at Q25 and MiXCR, keeping in-frame beta chains. Rows are combined by CDR3 protein, so each entry shows the most common genes and DNA. These V and J calls derive from TCRdb rather than the authors' analysis. Present in this sample are about 640,000 distinct CDR3 sequences, 15% to 20% of which were seen just once. Of the sample, about 0.9% falls within the top ten clones.

Reading the germline V gene (reference sequence) gives CDR1 DFQATT and CDR2 SNEGSKA. The germline ends are 20 bases apart after V is trimmed by 3 bases and J by 8 bases. Including cysteine and phenylalanine, the CDR3 has 15 amino acids. The kept DNA is CDR3 alone, 45 bases in frame from the first base. Libraries of naive CD8 T cells were built from about 21,000 to 970,000 sorted cells, with 10%, 30% or 50% of the purified RNA used. Naive CD8 T cells were FACS-sorted as CD8+CD4-CCR7+CD45RA+ on a BD FACSAria II into RLT Plus buffer. Roughly ten TCR copies' worth of Jurkat RNA were spiked into roughly 17,000-1,100,000 naive CD8 T cell samples to test detection sensitivity. Enrichment of CD8 T cells was done with RosetteSep CD8+ T Cell Enrichment Cocktail plus Ficoll-Paque, and ACK red cell lysis came afterward.

This TCR was recovered from a human donor in good health. Some libraries in this study had Jurkat cell RNA spiked in. In this chain, TRBV20-1 is recombined with TRBJ2-1; no D gene is confidently identified. Sequencing was carried out using naive CD8+ T cells from blood, with Jurkat cell RNA spiked in. The cell subset or site label for this specimen denotes: FACS-sorted CD8+CD4-CCR7+CD45RA+ naive T cells. The CDR3 loop reads CSASGLSSALDEQFF. The DNA sequence is as follows: TGCAGTGCTAGTGGGTTGTCTAGTGCCCTGGATGAGCAGTTCTTC.